The 9 T cell receptor beta chains in this list originate from one sample, sequenced in a study of blood T cell repertoires in COVID-19. Here immunoSEQ multiplex PCR was the method, and the copy in TCRdb shows in-frame clones only, minus some. This sample has 650,000 to 800,000 clones, with just under 90% found just once. The material sequenced was peripheral blood. These receptors were taken from a woman between 18 and 29 years old with acute or convalescent COVID-19.

The chain joins TRBV2 to TRBJ2-7; 7 positions agree with TRBD1. The CDR3 spans 13 residues. The J segment lost 6 bases and the V segment lost 10 bases, leaving 12 bases of the junction unmatched. The germline V gene has CDR1 SNHLY and CDR2 FYNNEI. DNA for the CDR3: TGTGCCACCTCTAACAGGGGCCCCATCGAGCAGTACTTC. Protein product: CATSNRGPIEQYF.

This chain joins TRBV30 and TRBJ1-5, with a possible D match to TRBD1 (6 bases). The V gene lost 4 bases and the J gene lost 0 bases, with 13 bases spanning the gap. CDR1 is GTSNPN and CDR2 is SVGIG in the germline V gene (reference sequence). CDR3 length: 15 amino acids. CDR3 sequence reads: CAWNKQGSSNQPQHF. CDR3 coding DNA: TGTGCCTGGAATAAACAGGGATCTAGCAATCAGCCCCAGCATTTT.

This rearrangement joins TRBV6-5 to TRBJ1-1; no definite D call. The CDR3 covers 14 residues. Trimming took 7 bases from V and 0 from J, leaving 12 bases between them. Germline V gene sequence: CDR1 MNHEY, CDR2 SVGAGI. The CDR3 sequence: CASTTGTMNTEAFF. The CDR3 nucleotides are TGTGCCAGCACTACGGGAACGATGAACACTGAAGCTTTCTTT.

The V call is TRBV6-1, the J call TRBJ1-2; D remains ambiguous. With 0 bases removed from V and 4 bases from J, the gap between germline ends came to 9 bases. The CDR3 covers 14 residues. Germline V CDR1 and CDR2: MNHNS, SASEGT. The CDR3 nucleotides are TGTGCCAGCAGTGAAGCGCACGCCGGCTATGGCTACACCTTC. Translated: CASSEAHAGYGYTF.

In regard to this clone: Other nucleotide sequences from this sample produce the same CDR3. The chain links TRBV14 to TRBJ2-7; the D is unclear. This CDR3 has 12 residues. The germline V and J ends were trimmed by 3 bases and 1 base, with 4 bases remaining between them. CDR1 and CDR2 from the germline V gene are SGHDN and FVKESK. CDR3 region: CASSHSSYEQYF. The CDR3 DNA sequence: TGTGCCAGCAGCCATTCATCCTACGAGCAGTACTTC.

The chain combines TRBV6-5 with TRBJ2-7; D may be TRBD2 (6 bases). The CDR3 length is 15 residues. Germline values: CDR1 MNHEY, CDR2 SVGAGI. Trimming stripped 0 bases from V and 0 bases from J, with 9 bases between. The CDR3 here is CASSYSAGSSYEQYF. The CDR3, as DNA: TGTGCCAGCAGTTACTCCGCGGGGAGCTCCTACGAGCAGTACTTC.

The chain has TRBV4-3 and TRBJ1-5; the D is unclear. The V gene lost 0 bases and the J gene lost 7 bases, with 10 bases spanning the gap. In germline, CDR1 is LGHNA, CDR2 YSLEER. CDR3 length: 14 amino acids. Here the CDR3 reads CASSQERVRQPQHF. DNA for the CDR3: TGCGCCAGCAGCCAAGAGAGGGTGCGGCAGCCCCAGCATTTT.

This clone was seen a single time. The rearrangement uses TRBV2 and TRBJ1-1, with 7 bases identical to TRBD1. V gave up 10 bases and J gave up 0 bases; unmatched junction bases: 11. The CDR3 covers 15 residues. Germline lookup yields CDR1 SNHLY and CDR2 FYNNEI. CDR3 in DNA: TGTGCCATCATACCGGGACAGCCAATGAACACTGAAGCTTTCTTT. It codes for CAIIPGQPMNTEAFF. The full variable domain, with the rest looked up from reference TRBV2 and TRBJ1-1, is EPEVTQTPSHQVTQMGQEVILRCVPISNHLYFYWYRQILGQKVEFLVSFYNNEISEKSEIFDDQFSVERPDGSNFTLKIRSTKLEDSAMYFCAIIPGQPMNTEAFFGQGTRLTVV.

The chain couples TRBV4-1 to TRBJ1-4, with D possibly being TRBD1 (5 bases). Trimming removed 6 bases from V and 8 bases from J, with 16 bases in between. Germline V gives CDR1 MGHRA, CDR2 YSYEKL. This CDR3 region has 14 residues. This chain's CDR3 is CASSIRNGGEKLFF. CDR3 sequence (DNA): TGCGCCAGCAGTATCAGAAACGGGGGGGAAAAACTGTTTTTT.